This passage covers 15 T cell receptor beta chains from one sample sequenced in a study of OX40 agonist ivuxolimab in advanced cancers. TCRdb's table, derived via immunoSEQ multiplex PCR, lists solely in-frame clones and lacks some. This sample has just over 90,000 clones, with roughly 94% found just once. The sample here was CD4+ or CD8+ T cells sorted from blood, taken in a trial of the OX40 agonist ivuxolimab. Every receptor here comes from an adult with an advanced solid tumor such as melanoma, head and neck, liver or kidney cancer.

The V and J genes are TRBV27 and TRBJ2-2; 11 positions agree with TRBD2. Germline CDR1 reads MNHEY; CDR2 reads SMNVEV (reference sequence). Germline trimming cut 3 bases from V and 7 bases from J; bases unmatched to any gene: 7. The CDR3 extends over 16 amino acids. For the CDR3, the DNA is TGTGCCAGCAGTTTTTTGACTAGCGGGGCCGGCGGGGAGCTGTTTTTT. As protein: CASSFLTSGAGGELFF.

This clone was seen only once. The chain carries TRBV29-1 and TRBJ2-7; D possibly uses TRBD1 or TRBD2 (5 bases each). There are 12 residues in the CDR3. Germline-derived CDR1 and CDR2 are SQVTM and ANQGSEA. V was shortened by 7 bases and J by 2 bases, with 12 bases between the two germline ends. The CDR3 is CSARDGTYEQYF. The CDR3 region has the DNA TGCAGCGCCCGGGACGGAACCTACGAGCAGTACTTC.

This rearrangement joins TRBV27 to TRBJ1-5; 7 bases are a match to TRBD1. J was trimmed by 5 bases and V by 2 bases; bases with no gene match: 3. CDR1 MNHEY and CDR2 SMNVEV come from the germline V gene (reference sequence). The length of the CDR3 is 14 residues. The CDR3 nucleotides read TGTGCCAGCAGTTTAATCACAGGGGATCAGCCCCAGCATTTT. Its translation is CASSLITGDQPQHF.

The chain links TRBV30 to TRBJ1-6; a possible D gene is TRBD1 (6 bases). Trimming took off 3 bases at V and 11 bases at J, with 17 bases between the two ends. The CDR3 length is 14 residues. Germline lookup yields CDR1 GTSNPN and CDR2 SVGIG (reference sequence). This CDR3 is CAWSEGDPWPPLHF. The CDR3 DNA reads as TGTGCCTGGAGCGAGGGGGACCCTTGGCCACCCCTCCACTTT.

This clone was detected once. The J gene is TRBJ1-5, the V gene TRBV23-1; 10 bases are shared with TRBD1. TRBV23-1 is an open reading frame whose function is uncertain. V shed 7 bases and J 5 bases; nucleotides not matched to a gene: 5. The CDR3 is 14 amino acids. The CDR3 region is CASTSGTGDQPQHF. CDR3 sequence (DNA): TGCGCCAGCACTTCAGGGACAGGGGATCAGCCCCAGCATTTT.

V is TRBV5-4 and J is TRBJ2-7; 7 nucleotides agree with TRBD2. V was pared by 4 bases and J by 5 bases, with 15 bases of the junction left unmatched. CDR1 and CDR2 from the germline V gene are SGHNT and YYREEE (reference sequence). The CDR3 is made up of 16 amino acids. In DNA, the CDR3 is TGTGCCAGCAGCCCCTTGTTGAGTTTTCGGGGGGACGAGCAGTACTTC. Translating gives CASSPLLSFRGDEQYF.

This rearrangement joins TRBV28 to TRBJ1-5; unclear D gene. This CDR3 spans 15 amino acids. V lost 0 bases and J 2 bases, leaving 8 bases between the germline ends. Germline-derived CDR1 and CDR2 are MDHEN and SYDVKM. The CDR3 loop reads CASSLWRARNQPQHF. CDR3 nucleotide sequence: TGTGCCAGCAGTTTATGGCGGGCGCGCAATCAGCCCCAGCATTTT.

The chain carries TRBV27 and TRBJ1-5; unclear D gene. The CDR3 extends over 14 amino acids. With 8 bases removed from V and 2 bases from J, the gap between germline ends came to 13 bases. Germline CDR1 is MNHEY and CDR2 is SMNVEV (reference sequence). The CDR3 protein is CASASGWGNQPQHF. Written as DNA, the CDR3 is TGTGCCAGCGCCAGTGGGTGGGGCAATCAGCCCCAGCATTTT.

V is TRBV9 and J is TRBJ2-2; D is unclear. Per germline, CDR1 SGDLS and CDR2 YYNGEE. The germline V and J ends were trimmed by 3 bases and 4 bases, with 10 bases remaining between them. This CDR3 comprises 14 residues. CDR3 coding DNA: TGTGCCAGCAGCGCGACGGCTCCCACCGGGGAGCTGTTTTTT. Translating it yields CASSATAPTGELFF.

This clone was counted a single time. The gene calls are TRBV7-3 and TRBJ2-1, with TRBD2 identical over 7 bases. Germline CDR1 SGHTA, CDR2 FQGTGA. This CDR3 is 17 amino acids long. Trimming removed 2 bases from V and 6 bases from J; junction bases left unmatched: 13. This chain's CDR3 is CASSLSSRASGPNEQFF. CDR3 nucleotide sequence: TGTGCCAGCAGCTTATCTTCTCGGGCTAGCGGCCCCAATGAGCAGTTCTTC.

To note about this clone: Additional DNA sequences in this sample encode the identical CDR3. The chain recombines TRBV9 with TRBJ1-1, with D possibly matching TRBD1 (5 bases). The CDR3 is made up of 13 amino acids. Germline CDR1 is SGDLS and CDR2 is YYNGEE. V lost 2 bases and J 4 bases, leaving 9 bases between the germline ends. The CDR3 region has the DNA TGTGCCAGCAGCGTCGGGGGGAGCACTGAAGCTTTCTTT. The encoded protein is CASSVGGSTEAFF.

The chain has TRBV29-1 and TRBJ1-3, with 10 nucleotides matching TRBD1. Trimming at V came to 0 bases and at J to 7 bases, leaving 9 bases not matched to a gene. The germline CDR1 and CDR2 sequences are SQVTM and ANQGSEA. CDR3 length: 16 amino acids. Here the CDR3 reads CSVEDPGTGELNTIYF. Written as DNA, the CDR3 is TGCAGCGTTGAAGATCCCGGGACAGGGGAATTGAACACCATATATTTT.

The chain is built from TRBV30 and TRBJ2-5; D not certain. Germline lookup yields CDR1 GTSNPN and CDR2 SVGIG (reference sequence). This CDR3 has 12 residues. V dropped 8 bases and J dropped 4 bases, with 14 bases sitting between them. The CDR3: CANRRLGETQYF. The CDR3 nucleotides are TGTGCCAACCGAAGACTGGGAGAGACCCAGTACTTC.

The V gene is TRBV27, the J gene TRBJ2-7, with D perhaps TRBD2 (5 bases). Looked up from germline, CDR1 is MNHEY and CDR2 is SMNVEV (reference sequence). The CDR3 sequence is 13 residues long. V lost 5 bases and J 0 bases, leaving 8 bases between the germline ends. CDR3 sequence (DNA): TGTGCCAGCAGTATCGGGGACTCCTACGAGCAGTACTTC. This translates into CASSIGDSYEQYF.

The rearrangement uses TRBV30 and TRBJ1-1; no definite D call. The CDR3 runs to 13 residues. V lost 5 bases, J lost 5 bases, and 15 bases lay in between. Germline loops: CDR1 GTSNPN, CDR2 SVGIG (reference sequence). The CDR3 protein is CAWVGDRWTEAFF. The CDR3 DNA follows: TGTGCCTGGGTCGGTGACCGTTGGACTGAAGCTTTCTTT.